Given below is one T cell receptor beta chain in context. These data come from a study of T cell changes during pregnancy in multiple sclerosis. CDR3 length equals 15 residues. V lost 5 bases to trimming and J lost 0 bases, with 13 bases between them. From germline, CDR1 is PRHDT and CDR2 FYEKMQ (reference sequence). The repertoire was sequenced with immunoSEQ multiplex PCR; TCRdb's copy has only in-frame clones and lacks some. The table records roughly 40,000 clones, 92% of them present only once. The TCR originated in a female donor with multiple sclerosis, enrolled in a pregnancy study. The chain uses TRBV13 and TRBJ1-1; tentative D call: TRBD1 (6 bases). The material sequenced was CD8+ T cells from peripheral blood mononuclear cells, taken in the first trimester of pregnancy. CDR3 sequence reads: CASSPTGAMNTEAFF. CDR3 DNA sequence: TGTGCCAGCAGCCCGACAGGAGCCATGAACACTGAAGCTTTCTTT.